The T cell receptor (beta chain) under discussion was sequenced for a study of beta chain features in type 1 diabetes. This clone turned up a few times. V dropped 1 base and J dropped 2; count of bases not matched to a gene: 7. Germline loops: CDR1 SGDLS, CDR2 YYNGEE. The CDR3 loop spans 17 amino acids. The isolated RNA, all of it, was reverse transcribed, so expressed TCRB transcripts were what got sequenced. Method: immunoSEQ multiplex PCR; TCRdb's copy keeps in-frame clones and lacks some. The table has around 330,000 clones, 11% seen once. The TCR comes from a woman aged 25-40 years in good health. Sequencing was performed on naive CD4+ T cells from blood. This chain links TRBV9 with TRBJ2-5, with 11 positions matching TRBD2. This chain's CDR3 is CASSVSPLAGGQETQYF. The CDR3 nucleotides read TGTGCCAGCAGCGTATCCCCCCTAGCGGGAGGACAAGAGACCCAGTACTTC.